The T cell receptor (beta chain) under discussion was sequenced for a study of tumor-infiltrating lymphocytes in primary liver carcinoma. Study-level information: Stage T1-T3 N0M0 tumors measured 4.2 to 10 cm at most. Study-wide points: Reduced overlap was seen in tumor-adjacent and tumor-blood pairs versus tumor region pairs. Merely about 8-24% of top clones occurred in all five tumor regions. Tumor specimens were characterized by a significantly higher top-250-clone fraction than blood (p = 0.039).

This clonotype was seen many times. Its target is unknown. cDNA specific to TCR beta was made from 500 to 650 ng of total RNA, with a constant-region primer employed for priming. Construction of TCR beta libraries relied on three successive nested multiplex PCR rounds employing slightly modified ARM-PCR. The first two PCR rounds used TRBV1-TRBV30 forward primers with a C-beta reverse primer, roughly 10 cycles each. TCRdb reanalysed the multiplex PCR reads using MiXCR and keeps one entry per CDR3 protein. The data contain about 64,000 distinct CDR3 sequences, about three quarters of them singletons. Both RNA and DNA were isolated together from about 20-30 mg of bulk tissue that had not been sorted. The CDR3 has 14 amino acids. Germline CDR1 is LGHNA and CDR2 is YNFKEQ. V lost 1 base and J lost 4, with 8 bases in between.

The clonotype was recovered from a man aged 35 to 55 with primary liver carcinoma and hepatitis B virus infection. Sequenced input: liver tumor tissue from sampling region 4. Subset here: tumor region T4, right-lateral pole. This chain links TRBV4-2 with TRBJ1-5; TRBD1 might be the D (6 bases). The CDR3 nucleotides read TGTGCCAGCAGCCAAGGGACAGAGAATCAGCCCCAGCATTTT. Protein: CASSQGTENQPQHF.